These 19 T cell receptor beta chains share one sample of origin, sequenced in a study of monozygotic twins with inflammatory bowel disease. TCRdb reprocessed the 5' RACE reads and reports one entry per CDR3 protein, with no DNA. The repertoire table contains tens of thousands of distinct CDR3 sequences. The sequenced sample was blood. Receptor source: a human donor with ulcerative colitis or Crohn's disease, or a healthy co-twin of an affected twin (not recorded which).

J is TRBJ2-1 and V is TRBV13; TCRdb lists TRBD1, though no DNA is available to test this call. Germline CDR1 and CDR2: PRHDT and FYEKMQ (reference sequence). CDR3 length: 13 amino acids. The CDR3 spells CASSWGGYNEQFF.

The V call is TRBV10-3, the J call TRBJ1-1; TCRdb outputs TRBD1, but without DNA this stays unchecked. This CDR3 is built from 14 residues. CDR1 ENHRY and CDR2 SYGVKD come from the germline V gene. This chain's CDR3 is CAISVGGQGTEAFF.

The CDR3 loop is CASSLGWGAEQFF. The V gene is TRBV7-2, the J gene TRBJ2-1; TCRdb names TRBD1, which stays unverified in the absence of DNA. Germline V gene sequence: CDR1 SGHTA, CDR2 FQGNSA. The CDR3 sequence is 13 residues long. Variable domain in full (rest from reference TRBV7-2 and TRBJ2-1): GAGVSQSPSNKVTEKGKDVELRCDPISGHTALYWYRQSLGQGLEFLIYFQGNSAPDKSGLPSDRFSAERTGGSVSTLTIQRTQQEDSAVYLCASSLGWGAEQFFGPGTRLTVL.

The chain has TRBV29-1 and TRBJ2-5. The CDR3 covers 15 residues. From germline, CDR1 is SQVTM and CDR2 ANQGSEA. CDR3 region: CSVEFAVVRPETQYF.

The chain combines TRBV9 with TRBJ1-2. Germline loops: CDR1 SGDLS, CDR2 YYNGEE. The CDR3 contains 16 residues. The CDR3 region is CASSVAGSRPYYGYTF.

This chain joins TRBV7-2 and TRBJ2-5; the D gene TCRdb calls, TRBD1, cannot be checked with no DNA. CDR1 and CDR2 from the germline V gene are SGHTA and FQGNSA. This CDR3 spans 13 amino acids. CDR3 in amino acids: CASSLGRGETQYF.

V gene TRBV18 combines with J gene TRBJ1-5; the TCRdb call, TRBD1, lacks DNA for checking. CDR1 is KGHSH, CDR2 LQKENI, per germline. The CDR3 contains 13 residues. This chain's CDR3 is CASSPGGGRPQHF.

The rearrangement joins TRBV6-5 to TRBJ1-2; absent DNA, TCRdb's TRBD1 call cannot be checked. The germline CDR1 and CDR2 sequences are MNHEY and SVGAGI. This CDR3 region has 13 residues. The chain's CDR3 is CASSPTTGIGYTF.

V is TRBV5-1 and J is TRBJ2-7. CDR3 length: 14 residues. CDR1 and CDR2 from the germline V gene are SGHRS and YFSETQ. The CDR3 here is CASSFGGTAYEQYF. Based on the CDR3 plus reference TRBV5-1 and TRBJ2-7, the full variable domain is KAGVTQTPRYLIKTRGQQVTLSCSPISGHRSVSWYQQTPGQGLQFLFEYFSETQRNKGNFPGRFSGRQFSNSRSEMNVSTLELGDSALYLCASSFGGTAYEQYFGPGTRLTVT.

V and J are TRBV9 and TRBJ1-5; TCRdb proposes TRBD1, but this gene call is untestable without DNA. The germline V gene encodes CDR1 SGDLS and CDR2 YYNGEE. This CDR3 region has 15 residues. This CDR3 reads CASSVGYRDGQPQHF.

The chain is built from TRBV5-1 and TRBJ1-1; with no DNA, the TCRdb D assignment of TRBD1 cannot be verified. The V gene's germline CDR1 is SGHRS and CDR2 YFSETQ. This CDR3 has 15 residues. This chain's CDR3 is CASSSRVEVRTEAFF.

The chain is built from TRBV20-1 and TRBJ2-3; TCRdb returns TRBD2, unconfirmable since there is no DNA. Germline lookup yields CDR1 DFQATT and CDR2 SNEGSKA (reference sequence). The CDR3 consists of 15 residues. CDR3 in amino acids: CSARPWRGGTDTQYF.

The J gene is TRBJ2-7, the V gene TRBV5-1. The CDR3 has 15 residues. Germline lookup yields CDR1 SGHRS and CDR2 YFSETQ. The CDR3 loop reads CASSLVGSSSYEQYF.

The genes are TRBV5-1 and TRBJ2-7; the TCRdb call, TRBD1, lacks DNA for checking. The CDR3 runs to 14 residues. The germline CDR1 and CDR2 sequences are SGHRS and YFSETQ. The CDR3 sequence is CASSFGTGPYEQYF.

The chain couples TRBV11-3 to TRBJ2-2; TCRdb lists TRBD1, though no DNA is available to test this call. Germline V lookup: CDR1 SGHNT, CDR2 YENEEA. The CDR3 totals 17 residues. CDR3 sequence: CASSLEPGIGYTGELFF.

The chain joins TRBV5-6 to TRBJ2-1; the TCRdb call, TRBD2, lacks DNA for checking. CDR1 is SGHDT and CDR2 is YYEEEE in the germline V gene. The length of the CDR3 is 16 residues. The CDR3 protein is CASSLLSGGIYNEQFF.

CDR3 region: CASFRDSGDEQFF. V usage is TRBV18 and J usage is TRBJ2-1; checking the TCRdb D call of TRBD1 is not possible without DNA. The CDR3 is 13 amino acids. Germline V gene lookup returns CDR1 KGHSH and CDR2 LQKENI.

The J gene is TRBJ1-5, the V gene TRBV5-1; with no DNA, the TCRdb D assignment of TRBD1 cannot be verified. CDR1 SGHRS and CDR2 YFSETQ come from the germline V gene. CDR3 length: 14 amino acids. The CDR3 reads CASSLAGGEQPQHF.

J is TRBJ2-5 and V is TRBV20-1; with no DNA, the TCRdb D assignment of TRBD2 cannot be verified. The CDR3 is 14 residues long. CDR1 is DFQATT, CDR2 SNEGSKA, per germline (reference sequence). CDR3 residues: CSVLTGTSWETQYF.